This is a list of T cell receptor beta chains from one sample in a study of cytomegalovirus exposure and HLA in healthy donors. TCRdb keeps only in-frame clones here, not all; method: immunoSEQ multiplex PCR. The sample shows some 150,000 clones, about four fifths of them seen only once. The sequenced sample was PBMCs. These receptor sequences come from a man younger than 30 in good health and CMV-seronegative. CDR3s include the opening cysteine and the closing phenylalanine or tryptophan. D genes are given only for firm matches.

CDR3	J	V	length	D
CASSLRDIQYF	TRBJ2-4	TRBV5-4	11	-
CASSGVTGSNQPQHF	TRBJ1-5	TRBV2	15	-
CASSVGVRTGLPDTQYF	TRBJ2-3	TRBV11-2	17	TRBD1
CASSLQPGGNQPQHF	TRBJ1-5	TRBV4-3	15	-
CASSPPGSEAYGYTF	TRBJ1-2	TRBV4-2	15	-
CASSPWTGTNYGYTF	TRBJ1-2	TRBV5-1	15	TRBD1
CSVETQGTGANGLTF	TRBJ2-6	TRBV29-1	15	TRBD1
CASRTGTGSPGNTIYF	TRBJ1-3	TRBV7-9	16	TRBD1
CASSSSPGSPRTGELFF	TRBJ2-2	TRBV5-4	17	-
CASSVVAGGIYGYTF	TRBJ1-2	TRBV9	15	TRBD1
CASSLTGSGDGLFF	TRBJ1-4	TRBV5-6	14	-
CASTTRGPSTDTQYF	TRBJ2-3	TRBV18	15	-
CASSPRDRIITDTQYF	TRBJ2-3	TRBV28	16	TRBD1
CASSTWTGGVSYGYTF	TRBJ1-2	TRBV19	16	TRBD1
CASREGQGNTEAFF	TRBJ1-1	TRBV2	14	TRBD1
CASSELAGGRNIQYF	TRBJ2-4	TRBV6-4	15	TRBD2
CASSLDRANNEQFF	TRBJ2-1	TRBV27	14	TRBD1
CASQKGGTEAFF	TRBJ1-1	TRBV6-1	12	-
CASSRLGRDTEAFF	TRBJ1-1	TRBV6-5	14	-
CATSRGGSGSSYNEQFF	TRBJ2-1	TRBV15	17	-
CASSPTGYSNQPQHF	TRBJ1-5	TRBV7-2	15	TRBD1
CASSQGAGRSYNEQFF	TRBJ2-1	TRBV4-1	16	-
CASSKGGPRNEQFF	TRBJ2-1	TRBV19	14	-
CASSLAGAGGPLYNEQFF	TRBJ2-1	TRBV5-6	18	TRBD2
CASSTGGPYNEQFF	TRBJ2-1	TRBV28	14	TRBD1
CASSPGTSGEGQFF	TRBJ2-1	TRBV7-6	14	TRBD2
CASSFQQYQETQYF	TRBJ2-5	TRBV6-5	14	-
CAWDRTGGHSPLHF	TRBJ1-6	TRBV30	14	TRBD1
CASSMAGGRDNEQFF	TRBJ2-1	TRBV19	15	TRBD2
CAWSAGGNSNQPQHF	TRBJ1-5	TRBV30	15	-
CASSWEMNTEAFF	TRBJ1-1	TRBV6-5	13	-
CASSSASVYNEQFF	TRBJ2-1	TRBV11-2	14	-
CASSVTGTNTEAFF	TRBJ1-1	TRBV28	14	TRBD1
CAISEVGRGGAPRGTDTQYF	TRBJ2-3	TRBV10-3	20	TRBD2
CASRRESSEAFF	TRBJ1-1	TRBV2	12	-
CASSQIRGANTGELFF	TRBJ2-2	TRBV5-6	16	-